Listed below are T cell receptor beta chains from one sample, sequenced in a study of blood T cell repertoires in COVID-19. Only in-frame clones appear in the TCRdb table, and some are missing; sequencing was by immunoSEQ multiplex PCR. The sample carries about 220,000 clones, approximately 83% recorded once. Sequencing input: PBMCs or T cells enriched from blood (not recorded which). The source is a woman in her thirties or forties with acute COVID-19. CDR3s include the opening cysteine and the closing phenylalanine or tryptophan. Each record gives: V gene, D gene, clone size, J gene, CDR3 DNA, CDR3 protein. The D gene is left open where the match is weak. Size tells how often a clone was seen (once, few, many) or the class of an expanded clone, and some rows leave it out.

TRBV13	-	-	TRBJ2-7	TGTGCCAGCAGCTTAGCGGTGAGCTCCTACGAGCAGTACTTC	CASSLAVSSYEQYF
TRBV7-3	TRBD1	few	TRBJ2-2	TGTGCCAGCAGCTTAAGGGACAGGGGGACCGGGGAGCTGTTTTTT	CASSLRDRGTGELFF
TRBV11-2	-	-	TRBJ2-7	TGTGCCAGCAGCTTAGCCAGGGGCTACGAGCAGTACTTC	CASSLARGYEQYF
TRBV19	TRBD2	-	TRBJ2-7	TGTGCCAGTAGTATGCCCGGGACTACAAAGAGGGAGCAGTACTTC	CASSMPGTTKREQYF
TRBV10-3	-	-	TRBJ2-5	TGTGCCATCGGAGGGCCTGGCCGAGAGGGGACCCAGTACTTC	CAIGGPGREGTQYF
TRBV27	-	-	TRBJ2-5	TGTGCCAGCAGTCCAGGGGGGTGGGAGACCCAGTACTTC	CASSPGGWETQYF
TRBV5-6	-	-	TRBJ1-2	TGTGCCAGCAGCTCTGGACTGGCGGGCACCTTC	CASSSGLAGTF
TRBV28	-	-	TRBJ1-6	TGTGCCAGCAGTTTAATGGGGCGTTCACCCCTCCACTTT	CASSLMGRSPLHF
TRBV10-3	TRBD2	-	TRBJ2-7	TGTGCCACCGCTAGCGGGGGACCGGAGCAGTACTTC	CATASGGPEQYF
TRBV3-1/TRBV3-2	TRBD2	-	TRBJ2-5	TGTGCCAGCAGCCCCAGGGCCGGGGAGGGTGAGACCCAGTACTTC	CASSPRAGEGETQYF
TRBV29-1	TRBD2	-	TRBJ2-3	TGCAGCGTTGTTGTGGCTAGCGGGAGGACAGATACGCAGTATTTT	CSVVVASGRTDTQYF
TRBV7-9	TRBD2	-	TRBJ2-5	TGTGCCAGCAGCCGTTCCGGGACTAGCGGAGAGACCCAGTACTTC	CASSRSGTSGETQYF
TRBV12-3/TRBV12-4	-	-	TRBJ2-2	TGTGCCAGCAGTTTAAGGGGTGCCGGGGAGCTGTTTTTT	CASSLRGAGELFF
TRBV10-3	TRBD1	-	TRBJ1-6	TGTGCCATCAGTGAGCGGGACAGGGATTCACCCCTCCACTTT	CAISERDRDSPLHF
TRBV4-2	-	-	TRBJ2-5	TGTGCCAGCAGCCAAGGGTTGTCAGCGGCGGCGGCCCAGTACTTC	CASSQGLSAAAAQYF
TRBV10-3	-	-	TRBJ2-1	TGTGCCATCAGTGGACGGGCGGCGGGGGCATACAATGAGCAGTTCTTC	CAISGRAAGAYNEQFF
TRBV24-1	TRBD1	-	TRBJ1-2	TGTGCCACCAGTGAAGGGACAGAGGGCGGCTACACCTTC	CATSEGTEGGYTF
TRBV20-1	TRBD1	-	TRBJ1-6	TGCAGTGCTAGTAGAATTGGACAGGGCAACCCGTATAATTCACCCCTCCACTTT	CSASRIGQGNPYNSPLHF
TRBV3-1/TRBV3-2	TRBD2	-	TRBJ2-7	TGTGCCAGCAGCCAAGGGACTAGCGGGAGACTCTACGAGCAGTACTTC	CASSQGTSGRLYEQYF
TRBV28	TRBD1	-	TRBJ1-3	TGTGCCAGCATTCCCTCACAGGGGTTTGGAAACACCATATATTTT	CASIPSQGFGNTIYF
TRBV9	TRBD2	-	TRBJ2-1	TGTGCCAGCAGCGTATTAGGACTAGCGGATAACAATGAGCAGTTCTTC	CASSVLGLADNNEQFF
TRBV5-1	TRBD1	once	TRBJ2-1	TGCGCCAGCAGCTCGGGACAGGGGGCGATGGATGAGCAGTTCTTC	CASSSGQGAMDEQFF
TRBV7-6	-	once	TRBJ2-2	TGTGCCAGCAGCTTACTTAGCAACACCGGGGAGCTGTTTTTT	CASSLLSNTGELFF
TRBV6-1	-	-	TRBJ1-5	TGTGCCAGCAGTGAAGGTCAGGGATGGGATCAGCCCCAGCATTTT	CASSEGQGWDQPQHF
TRBV18	-	-	TRBJ2-3	TGTGCCAGCTCACCACCATCCCAGGCAGATACGCAGTATTTT	CASSPPSQADTQYF
TRBV9	TRBD1	-	TRBJ1-6	TGTGCCAGCAGCGTTGGACAGGGCCCTTCACCCCTCCACTTT	CASSVGQGPSPLHF
TRBV18	-	many	TRBJ2-5	TGTGCCAGCTCACCGAGGCCCCAAGAGACCCAGTACTTC	CASSPRPQETQYF
TRBV6-5	TRBD1	-	TRBJ1-1	TGTGCCACCCACCCCGGACAGGGAATGACTGAAGCTTTCTTT	CATHPGQGMTEAFF
TRBV7-3	-	-	TRBJ2-7	TGTGCCAGCAGCTTAAAGGAGGACGAGCAGTACTTC	CASSLKEDEQYF
TRBV6-5	-	-	TRBJ1-3	TGTGCCAGCATCCGGCGGGCAACCATATATTTT	CASIRRATIYF
TRBV27	-	-	TRBJ1-4	TGTGCCAGCAAAACATCAGGCAAGGAAAAACTGTTTTTT	CASKTSGKEKLFF
TRBV7-8	-	-	TRBJ1-1	TGTGCCAGCAGCTTTAGTAGGGACATAGTGAACACTGAAGCTTTCTTT	CASSFSRDIVNTEAFF
TRBV7-3	-	-	TRBJ2-2	TGTGCCAGCAGCTTAAACGGAGCGGCGAACACCGGGGAGCTGTTTTTT	CASSLNGAANTGELFF
TRBV27	TRBD2	-	TRBJ2-1	TGTGCCAGCAGTCCACAACTACCCCTAGCGGGAGTTTTGGGTGAGCAGTTCTTC	CASSPQLPLAGVLGEQFF
TRBV7-6	TRBD1	-	TRBJ1-4	TGTGCCAGCAGCCGGACAGGGCGGACAACTAATGAAAAACTGTTTTTT	CASSRTGRTTNEKLFF
TRBV7-2	TRBD1	-	TRBJ2-1	TGTGCCAGCAGCCCAAACGCAGGGGGCGTTCAGGGTGAGCAGTTCTTC	CASSPNAGGVQGEQFF
TRBV7-9	TRBD1	-	TRBJ1-5	TGTGCCAGCAGCTCCCAGGGGGCGAATCAGCCCCAGCATTTT	CASSSQGANQPQHF